These 27 T cell receptor beta chains share one sample of origin, sequenced in a study of shared clonotypes between healthy human individuals. TCRdb's table, derived via immunoSEQ multiplex PCR, lists solely in-frame clones and lacks some. Of over 850,000 clones in the sample, 75% to 80% are singletons; the top ten hold around 0.6%. Input material: memory CD4+ T cells from PBMCs. Subset described: CD45RA-negative fraction. All receptors derive from a man between 18 and 29 years old in good health. Some clones in this sample may be carry-over from other donors' samples.

The CDR3 reads CASSSGQLILNTEAFF. The DNA of the CDR3 is TGTGCCAGCAGTTCGGGACAGCTCATCTTGAACACTGAAGCTTTCTTT. The chain employs TRBV27 and TRBJ1-1; TRBD1 agrees at 7 bases. The CDR3 runs to 16 residues. V trimming: 4 bases; J trimming: 0 bases; junction bases outside the gene matches: 8. The germline gives CDR1 MNHEY, CDR2 SMNVEV (reference sequence).

The chain carries TRBV28 and TRBJ1-3; the match to TRBD1 covers 7 bases. Looked up from germline, CDR1 is MDHEN and CDR2 is SYDVKM. The CDR3 sequence is 17 residues long. V shed 2 bases, J shed 1 base, and the junction held 8 bases outside the gene matches. CDR3 bases: TGTGCCAGCAGTTTAGGGGTTCGGGACAGTTCTGGAAACACCATATATTTT. It encodes CASSLGVRDSSGNTIYF.

The chain links TRBV18 to TRBJ1-2; D possibly corresponds to TRBD1 (6 bases). Germline assignment: CDR1 KGHSH and CDR2 LQKENI. Trimming pared 2 bases from V and 4 bases from J, leaving 14 bases between. CDR3 length: 15 amino acids. Here the CDR3 DNA reads TGTGCCAGCTCACCAGCAGGGGCACCCATCTATGGCTACACCTTC. Translating gives CASSPAGAPIYGYTF.

This rearrangement joins TRBV4-1 to TRBJ1-1; 7 bases map to TRBD1. Germline trimming cut 0 bases from V and 4 bases from J; bases unmatched to any gene: 8. Per germline, CDR1 MGHRA and CDR2 YSYEKL. CDR3 length equals 16 residues. The CDR3 here is CASSQERRGRGTEAFF. Written as DNA, the CDR3 is TGCGCCAGCAGCCAAGAACGGAGGGGGCGAGGCACTGAAGCTTTCTTT.

This chain links TRBV4-3 with TRBJ2-2; tentatively, D is TRBD2 (6 bases). Trimming shortened V by 0 bases and J by 7 bases, and 18 bases separated the two germline ends. Per the germline V gene, CDR1 is LGHNA and CDR2 is YSLEER. The CDR3 is 17 residues long. CDR3 in amino acids: CASSQDIRARRGGELFF. DNA for the CDR3: TGCGCCAGCAGCCAAGATATCCGGGCTAGGCGGGGCGGGGAGCTGTTTTTT.

The rearrangement links TRBV5-6 to TRBJ2-1, with D perhaps TRBD1 (5 bases). The V end was cut by 4 bases, the J end by 8 bases, with 10 bases between. Germline V lookup: CDR1 SGHDT, CDR2 YYEEEE. The CDR3 totals 12 residues. This chain's CDR3 is CASSRRGYEQFF. The CDR3 nucleotides are TGTGCCAGCAGCAGAAGGGGTTATGAGCAGTTCTTC.

The rearrangement uses TRBV18 and TRBJ1-1; D unresolved. The CDR3 spans 14 residues. CDR1 is KGHSH and CDR2 is LQKENI in the germline V gene. V was cut by 3 bases and J by 1 base, with 9 bases left in between. CDR3 residues: CASSPARQNTEAFF. The CDR3 DNA sequence: TGTGCCAGCTCACCCGCACGGCAGAACACTGAAGCTTTCTTT. Looking up the rest from reference TRBV18 and TRBJ1-1 gives the full variable domain: NAGVMQNPRHLVRRRGQEARLRCSPMKGHSHVYWYRQLPEEGLKFMVYLQKENIIDESGMPKERFSAEFPKEGPSILRIQQVVRGDSAAYFCASSPARQNTEAFFGQGTRLTVV.

The CDR3 DNA reads TGTGCCAGCAGTGTACAAGGAACCTCCGGTGGCTACACCTTC. It encodes CASSVQGTSGGYTF. The J gene is TRBJ1-2, the V gene TRBV2; no definite D call. V was shortened by 4 bases and J by 7 bases, with 16 bases between the two germline ends. The germline gives CDR1 SNHLY, CDR2 FYNNEI. The length of the CDR3 is 14 residues.

V and J are TRBV7-2 and TRBJ2-2; possibly TRBD2 for D (6 bases). CDR1 is SGHTA and CDR2 is FQGNSA in the germline V gene. This CDR3 has 15 residues. Trimming removed 5 bases from V and 4 bases from J, with 14 bases in between. The CDR3 region is CASSRGGTLTGELFF. The DNA for the CDR3 is TGTGCCAGCAGCCGCGGAGGGACGCTCACCGGGGAGCTGTTTTTT.

The rearrangement links TRBV4-2 to TRBJ2-7, with D possibly being TRBD2 (5 bases). Germline lookup yields CDR1 LGHNA and CDR2 YNFKEQ. The germline V and J ends were trimmed by 4 bases and 1 base, with 14 bases remaining between them. CDR3 size: 15 residues. DNA for the CDR3: TGTGCCAGCAGCCCAGCAGCGGAACCTTCCTACGAGCAGTACTTC. This translates into CASSPAAEPSYEQYF.

The V call is TRBV29-1, the J call TRBJ2-7; TRBD2 agrees at 10 bases. The CDR3 contains 13 residues. The germline V gene encodes CDR1 SQVTM and CDR2 ANQGSEA. J gave up 1 base and V 7 bases, and 4 bases lay outside the gene matches. The CDR3 region has the DNA TGCAGCGCCCTAGCGGGAGTGTCCTACGAGCAGTACTTC. Protein sequence: CSALAGVSYEQYF.

The CDR3 loop reads CASSMSLAGVYEQYF. The CDR3 bases are TGTGCCAGTAGTATGTCTCTAGCGGGGGTCTACGAGCAGTACTTC. The rearrangement uses TRBV19 and TRBJ2-7, with 10 bases fitting TRBD2. This CDR3 contains 15 residues. Germline V gene data show CDR1 as LNHDA and CDR2 as SQIVND (reference sequence). The V gene end was trimmed by 3 bases and the J gene end by 3 bases; junction bases not matched to a gene: 5.

This clone came up once. This chain uses TRBV5-1 with TRBJ2-2, with 8 positions matching TRBD2. CDR3 length: 14 residues. Germline CDR1 and CDR2: SGHRS and YFSETQ. The V and J ends lost 9 bases and 7 bases, in that order; junction bases with no gene match: 11. The CDR3 reads CATQGAGVHGELFF. In DNA form, the CDR3 reads TGCGCCACCCAGGGAGCGGGGGTGCACGGGGAGCTGTTTTTT.

The V call is TRBV28, the J call TRBJ1-2, with D unclear. The CDR3 extends over 13 amino acids. CDR1 and CDR2 from the germline V gene are MDHEN and SYDVKM. V was clipped by 6 bases and J by 4 bases, with 12 bases between them. The CDR3 reads CASSPPGSYGYTF. CDR3 in DNA: TGTGCCAGCAGCCCCCCGGGGAGCTATGGCTACACCTTC.

The CDR3 region is CASSQNMIGPWSGYTF. DNA for the CDR3: TGCGCCAGCAGCCAAAATATGATTGGCCCTTGGAGCGGCTACACCTTC. The chain carries TRBV4-1 and TRBJ1-2; D uncertain. CDR3 length: 16 amino acids. Germline values: CDR1 MGHRA, CDR2 YSYEKL. V was cut by 2 bases and J by 8 bases, with 21 bases left in between.

The chain combines TRBV4-2 with TRBJ2-7; no reliable D call. V lost 8 bases, J lost 2 bases, and 13 bases lay in between. The CDR3 runs 13 residues. Germline V lookup: CDR1 LGHNA, CDR2 YNFKEQ. CDR3 nucleotides: TGTGCCAGCTCAAGGGATGAAGCCTACGAGCAGTACTTC. Translated: CASSRDEAYEQYF.

The sample holds one count of this clone. The chain links TRBV6-6 to TRBJ2-7; TRBD2 aligns across 9 bases. J lost 3 bases, V lost 6 bases, and 9 bases had no gene match. The germline gives CDR1 MNHNY, CDR2 SVGAGI (reference sequence). This CDR3 region has 15 residues. In nucleotides, the CDR3 is TGTGCCAGCAGCTACGGGGCTAGCGGGAACTACGAGCAGTACTTC. It is translated as CASSYGASGNYEQYF.

About this clone itself: The same CDR3 also results from other DNA sequences found in this sample. The rearrangement uses TRBV7-8 and TRBJ1-5, with 7 bases identical to TRBD1. The CDR3 loop spans 13 amino acids. Germline V gene lookup returns CDR1 SGHVS and CDR2 FQNEAQ. V lost 4 bases to trimming and J lost 7 bases; unmatched junction nucleotides: 4. Here the CDR3 reads CASSSDRNQPQHF. For the CDR3, the DNA is TGTGCCAGCAGCTCGGACAGGAACCAGCCCCAGCATTTT.

The chain is built from TRBV13 and TRBJ2-7, with TRBD2 as a possible D gene (6 bases). The ends were cut back, 3 bases at V and 0 bases at J, with 12 bases in the middle. The germline V gene encodes CDR1 PRHDT and CDR2 FYEKMQ (reference sequence). CDR3 length equals 15 residues. The CDR3 protein is CASSFLATSSYEQYF. CDR3 bases: TGTGCCAGCAGCTTTCTAGCGACAAGCTCCTACGAGCAGTACTTC.

The V and J genes are TRBV14 and TRBJ1-1; 9 bases match TRBD1. V lost 1 base, J lost 6 bases, and 6 bases stayed unmatched. CDR3 length: 15 residues. Germline values: CDR1 SGHDN, CDR2 FVKESK. CDR3 amino acids: CASSQGGQGRAEAFF. The CDR3, as DNA: TGTGCCAGCAGCCAAGGAGGACAGGGGAGAGCTGAAGCTTTCTTT.

This clone came up a few times. For the CDR3, the DNA is TGTGCCAGCAGCTTTGGGGAGGGGACAAACTCCTACGAGCAGTACTTC. Amino acids: CASSFGEGTNSYEQYF. The rearrangement joins TRBV7-9 to TRBJ2-7; possible D gene TRBD2, 7 bases. Looked up from germline, CDR1 is SEHNR and CDR2 is FQNEAQ (reference sequence). The CDR3 length is 16 residues. V lost 3 bases, J lost 0 bases, and 15 bases lay in between. The variable domain in full, with the rest retrieved from reference TRBV7-9 and TRBJ2-7, is DTGVSQNPRHKITKRGQNVTFRCDPISEHNRLYWYRQTLGQGPEFLTYFQNEAQLEKSRLLSDRFSAERPKGSFSTLEIQRTEQGDSAMYLCASSFGEGTNSYEQYFGPGTRLTVT.

The chain recombines TRBV2 with TRBJ1-2; 7 bases map to TRBD1. Germline-derived CDR1 and CDR2 are SNHLY and FYNNEI. The CDR3 runs to 14 residues. With 8 bases clipped from V and 3 bases from J, the junction kept 9 bases outside the gene matches. The CDR3 sequence is CASGNGDSYYGYTF. In DNA form, the CDR3 reads TGTGCCAGCGGGAACGGGGACAGCTACTATGGCTACACCTTC.

As regards this clone: Other nucleotide sequences from this sample produce the same CDR3. The chain is built from TRBV30 and TRBJ2-3, with 9 bases matching TRBD1. This CDR3 is 14 amino acids long. Trimming cost V 2 bases and J 3 bases; bases outside gene matches: 3. Germline V gene lookup returns CDR1 GTSNPN and CDR2 SVGIG (reference sequence). This CDR3 is CAWSPGTGTDTQYF. CDR3 DNA: TGTGCCTGGAGTCCAGGGACAGGGACAGATACGCAGTATTTT.

A remark on this clone: This likely stems from a read error, as it lies one base from a far larger clone. J is TRBJ1-5 and V is TRBV25-1; D possibly corresponds to TRBD1 (5 bases). Germline CDR1 is MGHDK and CDR2 is SYGVNS. This CDR3 contains 15 residues. CDR3 nucleotide sequence: TGTGCCAACAGTCAGTCCGGGGCTCTAAATCAGCCCCAGCATTTT. Amino acids: CANSQSGALNQPQHF.

The chain recombines TRBV5-6 with TRBJ1-3; D unclear. The CDR3 runs 15 residues. The germline CDR1 and CDR2 sequences are SGHDT and YYEEEE. The germline V and J ends were trimmed by 4 bases and 0 bases, with 11 bases remaining between them. The CDR3 DNA reads TGTGCCAGCAGCGGACTGTCGACCTCTGGAAACACCATATATTTT. It codes for CASSGLSTSGNTIYF.

The rearrangement uses TRBV4-1 and TRBJ2-5; the D gene could be TRBD1 or TRBD2 (6 bases each). The V end lost 2 bases, the J end lost 5 bases, and 12 bases lay between the germline ends. The CDR3 sequence is 14 residues long. CDR1 and CDR2 (germline): MGHRA, YSYEKL. The CDR3 bases are TGCGCCAGCAGCCAAAACGAAGGGGGGGAGACCCAGTACTTC. Its translation is CASSQNEGGETQYF.

The V call is TRBV14, the J call TRBJ1-1; D is ambiguous. CDR3 size: 14 residues. Germline CDR1 and CDR2: SGHDN and FVKESK. The V end was cut by 5 bases, the J end by 4 bases, with 14 bases between. The CDR3 region is CASSYFMGGTEAFF. In nucleotides, the CDR3 is TGTGCCAGCAGCTATTTTATGGGTGGCACTGAAGCTTTCTTT.